The 30 T cell receptor beta chains in this list originate from one sample, sequenced in a study of blood T cell repertoires in COVID-19. Only in-frame clones appear in the TCRdb table, and some are missing; sequencing was by immunoSEQ multiplex PCR. The repertoire includes approximately 470,000 clones, about nine tenths of them detected once, and about 0.75% sits in the top ten. The sequenced sample was PBMCs or T cells enriched from blood (not recorded which). The receptors were gathered from a woman aged 18-30 years who had recovered from COVID-19.

The sample holds a few counts of this clone. This rearrangement joins TRBV11-2 to TRBJ1-1; D is possibly TRBD1 (5 bases). Trimming took off 5 bases at V and 1 base at J, with 8 bases between the two ends. Germline V gives CDR1 SGHAT, CDR2 FQNNGV. The length of the CDR3 is 13 residues. CDR3 bases: TGTGCCAGCAGCCCGACAGAGAACACTGAAGCTTTCTTT. This encodes CASSPTENTEAFF.

This clone was seen more than once but under ten times. This rearrangement joins TRBV30 to TRBJ1-4, with D tentatively TRBD1 (5 bases). The CDR3 runs 12 residues. Germline lookup yields CDR1 GTSNPN and CDR2 SVGIG (reference sequence). The V gene lost 8 bases and the J gene lost 5 bases, with 12 bases spanning the gap. The CDR3 DNA reads TGTGCCGCGGGGGACTTAAATGAAAAACTGTTTTTT. Translating gives CAAGDLNEKLFF.

This sequence joins TRBV9 and TRBJ2-7; 7 positions match TRBD2. J was trimmed by 6 bases and V by 5 bases; bases with no gene match: 8. Germline-derived CDR1 and CDR2 are SGDLS and YYNGEE. CDR3 length: 13 residues. The CDR3 nucleotides read TGTGCCAGCAGTCTTAGACTAGCCACCGAGCAGTACTTC. Translation gives CASSLRLATEQYF.

The rearrangement uses TRBV12-3 or TRBV12-4 and TRBJ2-5, with D perhaps matching TRBD1 (6 bases). This CDR3 has 13 residues. The ends were cut back, 7 bases at V and 1 base at J, with 10 bases in the middle. The CDR3 reads CASTLGAQETQYF. As DNA, the CDR3 is TGTGCCAGCACCTTGGGGGCCCAAGAGACCCAGTACTTC.

The chain carries TRBV19 and TRBJ1-2; the D is unclear. V gave up 3 bases and J gave up 8 bases, with 16 bases separating them. CDR1 and CDR2 (germline): LNHDA, SQIVND (reference sequence). The CDR3 covers 14 residues. The CDR3 loop reads CASSIVEGKGGYTF. CDR3 sequence (DNA): TGTGCCAGTAGTATTGTGGAGGGAAAGGGCGGCTACACCTTC.

This clone is a singleton in its sample. The rearrangement links TRBV5-1 to TRBJ2-3, with D perhaps matching TRBD1 (5 bases). Germline loops: CDR1 SGHRS, CDR2 YFSETQ. The CDR3 sequence is 13 residues long. V lost 7 bases and J lost 6, with 15 bases in between. The CDR3 nucleotides read TGCGCCAGCGGGCGTAGTCCAGGGGATACGCAGTATTTT. It translates to CASGRSPGDTQYF. Variable domain in full (rest from reference TRBV5-1 and TRBJ2-3): KAGVTQTPRYLIKTRGQQVTLSCSPISGHRSVSWYQQTPGQGLQFLFEYFSETQRNKGNFPGRFSGRQFSNSRSEMNVSTLELGDSALYLCASGRSPGDTQYFGPGTRLTVL.

The DNA for the CDR3 is TGTGCCAGCAGCGTGATGAGCCGCACAGATACGCAGTATTTT. This translates into CASSVMSRTDTQYF. The gene calls are TRBV14 and TRBJ2-3; no definite D call. The length of the CDR3 is 14 residues. The germline gives CDR1 SGHDN, CDR2 FVKESK. Trimming cost V 5 bases and J 1 base, with 10 bases left between them. Using reference TRBV14 and TRBJ2-3 for the parts outside the CDR3, the full variable domain is EAGVTQFPSHSVIEKGQTVTLRCDPISGHDNLYWYRRVMGKEIKFLLHFVKESKQDESGMPNNRFLAERTGGTYSTLKVQPAELEDSGVYFCASSVMSRTDTQYFGPGTRLTVL.

The V and J genes are TRBV30 and TRBJ1-2; possible D gene TRBD1, 5 bases. V dropped 2 bases and J dropped 12 bases, with 25 bases sitting between them. The CDR3 is made up of 15 amino acids. Germline V CDR1 and CDR2: GTSNPN, SVGIG (reference sequence). The CDR3 region has the DNA TGTGCCTGGAGTTATAATCCCGGAGACTCCGAGGACAACACCTTC. It codes for CAWSYNPGDSEDNTF.

The chain links TRBV30 to TRBJ2-7; TRBD1 aligns across 9 bases. CDR3 length equals 13 residues. The trim removed 2 bases at V and 5 bases at J, leaving 4 bases unmatched. Germline V gene lookup returns CDR1 GTSNPN and CDR2 SVGIG (reference sequence). The CDR3 region has the DNA TGTGCCTGGAGTCCCGGGACAGGGAACGAGCAGTACTTC. Protein sequence: CAWSPGTGNEQYF.

DNA for the CDR3: TGTGCCAGCAGTTACACGACAGTAAACACCGGGGAGCTGTTTTTT. Its protein product is CASSYTTVNTGELFF. The chain combines TRBV6-6 with TRBJ2-2, with a weak D call TRBD1 (5 bases). Germline V gene lookup returns CDR1 MNHNY and CDR2 SVGAGI (reference sequence). The CDR3 spans 15 residues. V lost 2 bases and J 2 bases, leaving 9 bases between the germline ends.

The chain couples TRBV28 to TRBJ1-4, with D perhaps matching TRBD1 (6 bases). The CDR3 is made up of 15 amino acids. Deletions cut 2 bases from V and 8 bases from J, with 15 bases between. Germline V gene lookup returns CDR1 MDHEN and CDR2 SYDVKM. The CDR3 DNA is TGTGCCAGCAGTTTAGTTGCAGGGGAGGGGGAAAAACTGTTTTTT. Translated: CASSLVAGEGEKLFF.

This rearrangement joins TRBV12-5 to TRBJ1-3; D is perhaps TRBD1 (6 bases). The CDR3 sequence is 13 residues long. Trimming stripped 6 bases from V and 5 bases from J, with 11 bases between. The germline V gene encodes CDR1 LGHNT and CDR2 FRNRAP. This CDR3 is CASGGDNRNTIYF. The CDR3 DNA follows: TGTGCTAGTGGCGGGGACAACCGAAACACCATATATTTT. The full variable domain, rest sourced from reference TRBV12-5 and TRBJ1-3, is DARVTQTPRHKVTEMGQEVTMRCQPILGHNTVFWYRQTMMQGLELLAYFRNRAPLDDSGMPKDRFSAEMPDATLATLKIQPSEPRDSAVYFCASGGDNRNTIYFGEGSWLTVV.

The chain links TRBV2 to TRBJ1-2; D not resolved. This CDR3 contains 13 residues. Trimming stripped 3 bases from V and 4 bases from J, with 9 bases between. Germline lookup yields CDR1 SNHLY and CDR2 FYNNEI. The CDR3 DNA reads TGTGCCAGCAGTGACGGCGGTCTCTATGGCTACACCTTC. Translating gives CASSDGGLYGYTF. The variable domain in full, completed from reference TRBV2 and TRBJ1-2, reads EPEVTQTPSHQVTQMGQEVILRCVPISNHLYFYWYRQILGQKVEFLVSFYNNEISEKSEIFDDQFSVERPDGSNFTLKIRSTKLEDSAMYFCASSDGGLYGYTFGSGTRLTVV.

This clone was recorded once. The V and J genes are TRBV5-1 and TRBJ1-1; TRBD1 might be the D (5 bases). V lost 4 bases and J lost 1, with 11 bases in between. The germline V gene encodes CDR1 SGHRS and CDR2 YFSETQ. This CDR3 is 14 amino acids long. Here the CDR3 DNA reads TGCGCCAGCAGCCTGGGGGGAGCGAACACTGAAGCTTTCTTT. It codes for CASSLGGANTEAFF.

The rearrangement links TRBV5-1 to TRBJ2-7, with 8 bases identical to TRBD2. This CDR3 is 14 amino acids long. After removal of 7 bases from V and 0 bases from J, the junction contained 6 bases not matched to a gene. Germline V gene sequence: CDR1 SGHRS, CDR2 YFSETQ. As DNA, the CDR3 is TGCGCCAGCCGTGAAGCGGGGGCCTCCTACGAGCAGTACTTC. It is translated as CASREAGASYEQYF.

The chain links TRBV30 to TRBJ2-2, with D hard to call. This CDR3 is built from 14 residues. The germline V and J ends were trimmed by 0 bases and 2 bases, with 7 bases remaining between them. Germline assignment: CDR1 GTSNPN and CDR2 SVGIG (reference sequence). Written as DNA, the CDR3 is TGTGCCTGGAGTGTGGGCATAAACACCGGGGAGCTGTTTTTT. Its translation is CAWSVGINTGELFF.

The rearrangement joins TRBV5-4 to TRBJ2-2; the D gene is possibly TRBD2 (5 bases). The CDR3 sequence is 14 residues long. Trimming left V 4 bases short and J 2 bases short, with 9 bases between. Germline CDR1 SGHNT, CDR2 YYREEE (reference sequence). CDR3 in amino acids: CASSMGRNTGELFF. In DNA, the CDR3 is TGTGCCAGCAGCATGGGGAGAAACACCGGGGAGCTGTTTTTT.

The rearrangement joins TRBV6-5 to TRBJ2-5; weak D call: TRBD1 (6 bases). Germline CDR1 reads MNHEY; CDR2 reads SVGAGI. This CDR3 has 13 amino acids. Trimming took 5 bases from V and 4 from J, leaving 11 bases between them. The DNA of the CDR3 is TGTGCCAGCAGTCACCTAGGGGGAGAGACCCAGTACTTC. It yields the protein CASSHLGGETQYF.

The chain combines TRBV24-1 with TRBJ1-5, with 7 nucleotides matching TRBD1. J was trimmed by 7 bases and V by 8 bases; bases with no gene match: 13. The CDR3 loop spans 15 amino acids. Germline V gives CDR1 KGHDR, CDR2 SFDVKD. The CDR3 here is CATILEGAGRQPQHF. The DNA of the CDR3 is TGTGCCACCATCCTGGAGGGGGCGGGAAGGCAGCCCCAGCATTTT.

The chain links TRBV7-9 to TRBJ1-4; tentatively, D is TRBD1 (6 bases). V gave up 3 bases and J gave up 6 bases, with 11 bases separating them. CDR1 and CDR2 (germline): SEHNR, FQNEAQ (reference sequence). This CDR3 comprises 14 residues. CDR3 sequence: CASSLGTRDEKLFF. The CDR3 nucleotides read TGTGCCAGCAGCTTGGGGACACGAGATGAAAAACTGTTTTTT.

V usage is TRBV3-1 (or the pseudogene TRBV3-2) and J usage is TRBJ2-5, with 7 nucleotides matching TRBD2. CDR3 length: 15 amino acids. In germline, CDR1 is LGHDT, CDR2 YNNKEL (reference sequence). Trimming at V came to 0 bases and at J to 2 bases, leaving 3 bases not matched to a gene. The CDR3 loop reads CASSQEWGGQETQYF. The CDR3 DNA reads TGTGCCAGCAGCCAAGAATGGGGGGGGCAAGAGACCCAGTACTTC.

The chain uses TRBV10-3 and TRBJ1-4; tentative D call: TRBD1 (5 bases). Per the germline V gene, CDR1 is ENHRY and CDR2 is SYGVKD. The CDR3 totals 14 residues. V was clipped by 0 bases and J by 7 bases, with 9 bases between them. The CDR3 region has the DNA TGTGCCATCAGTGAGTCGGAGGGGCGTGAAAAACTGTTTTTT. It is translated as CAISESEGREKLFF.

The rearrangement joins TRBV11-2 to TRBJ2-1; TRBD2 agrees at 7 bases. In germline, CDR1 is SGHAT, CDR2 FQNNGV. Trimming took 8 bases from V and 0 from J; bases not matched to a gene: 1. The CDR3 spans 13 residues. The CDR3 region is CASGGDSYNEQFF. CDR3 in DNA: TGTGCCAGCGGGGGGGACTCCTACAATGAGCAGTTCTTC.

In this sample, this clone turned up a few times. The chain links TRBV12-3 or TRBV12-4 to TRBJ1-1; possibly TRBD1 for D (5 bases). The V end was cut by 3 bases, the J end by 6 bases, with 8 bases between. This CDR3 region has 12 residues. CDR3 nucleotide sequence: TGTGCCAGCAGTTTTAAAGGGGCTGAAGCTTTCTTT. It translates to CASSFKGAEAFF.

This clone was detected a few times. The chain employs TRBV27 and TRBJ2-2; D uncertain. The germline V and J ends were trimmed by 3 bases and 4 bases, with 3 bases remaining between them. CDR1 is MNHEY and CDR2 is SMNVEV in the germline V gene (reference sequence). The CDR3 has 12 amino acids. The CDR3 loop reads CASSFSTGELFF. The CDR3 bases are TGTGCCAGCAGTTTCTCCACCGGGGAGCTGTTTTTT.

J is TRBJ1-1 and V is TRBV5-8, with 7 bases that match TRBD1. J was trimmed by 11 bases and V by 4 bases; bases with no gene match: 8. The CDR3 sequence is 12 residues long. CDR1 is SGHTS and CDR2 is YDEGEE in the germline V gene. CDR3 sequence (DNA): TGTGCCAGCAGCCCCTCGCTGACAGGGGCTTTCTTT. Translated, it gives CASSPSLTGAFF.

This chain uses TRBV5-1 with TRBJ1-4, with 7 bases matching TRBD1. The CDR3 spans 14 residues. Germline V gene sequence: CDR1 SGHRS, CDR2 YFSETQ. The trim removed 0 bases at V and 8 bases at J, leaving 4 bases unmatched. This CDR3 reads CASSLEGQREKLFF. In nucleotides, the CDR3 is TGCGCCAGCAGCTTGGAGGGACAGCGAGAAAAACTGTTTTTT.

This clone was counted between two and nine times. This chain joins TRBV10-2 and TRBJ1-5; no definite D call. The CDR3 has 12 residues. V lost 7 bases to trimming and J lost 2 bases, with 6 bases between them. Germline CDR1 reads WSHSY; CDR2 reads SAAADI. The CDR3: CASKQGNQPQHF. As DNA, the CDR3 is TGCGCCAGCAAGCAGGGCAATCAGCCCCAGCATTTT.

The V call is TRBV5-1, the J call TRBJ1-6, with a tentative D call TRBD1 (6 bases). This CDR3 is built from 14 residues. V lost 0 bases to trimming and J lost 8 bases, with 9 bases between them. CDR1 and CDR2 from the germline V gene are SGHRS and YFSETQ. CDR3 DNA: TGCGCCAGCAGCTTGGGAGGGGGAGATTCACCCCTCCACTTT. Amino acid sequence: CASSLGGGDSPLHF.

This clone occurred a few times. The chain is built from TRBV28 and TRBJ2-7, with 8 nucleotides matching TRBD1. The germline gives CDR1 MDHEN, CDR2 SYDVKM. Losses at the gene ends were 6 bases for V and 1 base for J; bases not matched to a gene: 11. The CDR3 consists of 16 residues. The DNA of the CDR3 is TGTGCCAGCAGCGCACCTTGGACAGGGCGGTCCTACGAGCAGTACTTC. Encoded protein: CASSAPWTGRSYEQYF.